A selection of T cell receptor beta chains follows, all from one sample in a study of blood T cell repertoires in COVID-19. Data came from immunoSEQ multiplex PCR; TCRdb stores just in-frame clones and leaves some out. In the table there are roughly 230,000 clones, roughly 86% of which are singletons. Sequencing was done on a sample of peripheral blood. The origin of the receptors is a human donor in a cohort sampled during active COVID-19. CDR3s include the opening cysteine and the closing phenylalanine or tryptophan. The D gene is left open where the match is weak. Clone size is stated in some rows and not others, as once, few, many or a class when expanded.

size	V	D	J	DNA	CDR3
.	TRBV28	.	TRBJ1-5	TGTGCCAGCAGGACCGCGGGAGGCAATCAGCCCCAGCATTTT	CASRTAGGNQPQHF
once	TRBV6-6	TRBD1	TRBJ1-2	TGTGCCAGCAGTTACGGCACAGGGGGCTCGTATGGCTACACCTTC	CASSYGTGGSYGYTF
.	TRBV3-1/TRBV3-2	TRBD2	TRBJ2-7	TGTGCCAGCAGCCAGGCCGGACTAGCGAGATACGAGCAGTACTTC	CASSQAGLARYEQYF
.	TRBV23-1	.	TRBJ1-1	TGCGCCAGCAGTTTCTTCGGGAACACTGAAGCTTTCTTT	CASSFFGNTEAFF
.	TRBV19	TRBD1	TRBJ2-1	TGTGCCAGTAGTACACAGGGGAAGGGCTACAATGAGCAGTTCTTC	CASSTQGKGYNEQFF
few	TRBV19	.	TRBJ2-7	TGTGCCAGTAGTACAGGGGTAGGCTACGAGCAGTACTTC	CASSTGVGYEQYF
.	TRBV7-7	TRBD2	TRBJ2-3	TGTGCCAGCAGCCAGACTAGCAGTAGCACAGATACGCAGTATTTT	CASSQTSSSTDTQYF
few	TRBV20-1	.	TRBJ2-1	TGCAGTGTCTCCGATGAGCAGTTCTTC	CSVSDEQFF
.	TRBV7-2	TRBD1	TRBJ1-2	TGTGCCAGCAGCTCCGGGTTACAGGGGACCTATGGCTACACCTTC	CASSSGLQGTYGYTF
once	TRBV30	TRBD2	TRBJ2-1	TGTGCCTGGAGTGTGGGTAGCGGGAGGGCCAATGAGCAGTTCTTC	CAWSVGSGRANEQFF
.	TRBV5-1	.	TRBJ1-6	TGCGCCAGCAGCTCCGGGGAGGTTTCACCCCTCCACTTT	CASSSGEVSPLHF
.	TRBV27	TRBD1	TRBJ2-5	TGTGCCAGCAGTCCTCTGGCACTAGACAGGGGGGAGACCCAGTACTTC	CASSPLALDRGETQYF
.	TRBV7-2	TRBD1	TRBJ1-2	TGTGCCAGCAGCCCATTGCCTGGACAGGGGGGATTTAACTATGGCTACACCTTC	CASSPLPGQGGFNYGYTF
.	TRBV6-6	.	TRBJ2-1	TGTGCCAGCACCTCGACAGGCTCCTACAATGAGCAGTTCTTC	CASTSTGSYNEQFF
.	TRBV30	TRBD1	TRBJ1-4	TGTGCCTGGAGAGGACAGGAGAGAAGAGAAAAACTGTTTTTT	CAWRGQERREKLFF
.	TRBV10-3	TRBD1	TRBJ2-2	TGTGCCATCACTAGGACAGGGGGGCCGAACACCGGGGAGCTGTTTTTT	CAITRTGGPNTGELFF
.	TRBV23-1	TRBD2	TRBJ2-5	TGCGCCAGCACTCTCAAGCGGGAAAAGACCCAGTACTTC	CASTLKREKTQYF
.	TRBV18	TRBD1	TRBJ1-5	TGTGCCAGCTCACCCGGACAGGGGAGAGGTCAGCCCCAGCATTTT	CASSPGQGRGQPQHF
.	TRBV7-8	.	TRBJ1-3	TGTGCCAGCAGCCCGGGACACATGAGCTCTGGAAACACCATATATTTT	CASSPGHMSSGNTIYF
.	TRBV20-1	.	TRBJ2-7	TGCAGTGCTAGAAGGACACAGCAGTACTTC	CSARRTQQYF
.	TRBV4-3	.	TRBJ1-1	TGCGCCAGCAGCCATTTCGGGACTGATTACACTGAAGCTTTCTTT	CASSHFGTDYTEAFF
once	TRBV27	.	TRBJ2-7	TGTGCCAGCAGTTTATCTAGAGGACTTGGCTACGAGCAGTACTTC	CASSLSRGLGYEQYF
.	TRBV4-3	.	TRBJ2-7	TGCGCCAGCAGCCAAGATTTCGTCGGAGGGCTATACGAGCAGTACTTC	CASSQDFVGGLYEQYF
once	TRBV7-8	.	TRBJ2-7	TGTGCCAGTTTCTCATCGACAGGCTACGAGCAGTACTTC	CASFSSTGYEQYF
.	TRBV4-2	TRBD1	TRBJ1-6	TGTGCCAGCAGCCAAGAGACAGGGTTTCTTAATTCACCCCTCCACTTT	CASSQETGFLNSPLHF
.	TRBV30	TRBD1	TRBJ2-7	TGTGCCTGGAGCCTTGACAGGGGCTCCTACGAGCAGTACTTC	CAWSLDRGSYEQYF
.	TRBV27	TRBD1	TRBJ2-7	TGTGCCAGCCGCTGGACAGGGGGTACCTACGAGCAGTACTTC	CASRWTGGTYEQYF
.	TRBV12-5	.	TRBJ1-2	TGTGCTAGTGGTTTGGGACAGACGACCTATGGCTACACCTTC	CASGLGQTTYGYTF
few	TRBV20-1	.	TRBJ2-3	TGCAGTGCTAGTGCCGGGGTGTCCGTCGGAGATACGCAGTATTTT	CSASAGVSVGDTQYF
.	TRBV6-5	.	TRBJ2-7	TGTGCCAGCAGTTTCCTCGCCGGGACAAACAACGAGCAGTACTTC	CASSFLAGTNNEQYF
once	TRBV4-3	.	TRBJ2-7	TGCGCCAGCAGCCAAGATTGGAGGGGACGAGCCGCAACCTACGAGCAGTACTTC	CASSQDWRGRAATYEQYF
.	TRBV30	TRBD1	TRBJ1-5	TGTGCCTGGAGTGGGCAGGGGGCGATGGGGGTATACAGTCAGCCCCAGCATTTT	CAWSGQGAMGVYSQPQHF
.	TRBV7-2	TRBD2	TRBJ2-3	TGTGCCAGCAGCTCACCGGGACTAGCGGGGGGCACAGATACGCAGTATTTT	CASSSPGLAGGTDTQYF
.	TRBV18	.	TRBJ1-2	TGTGCCAGCTCACCACCCGGGCGAACGGCGGGGGCGCCTTATGGCTACACCTTC	CASSPPGRTAGAPYGYTF
.	TRBV10-3	TRBD1	TRBJ2-7	TGTGCCATCAGTGAGGGACAGGTAAACGAGCAGTACTTC	CAISEGQVNEQYF
.	TRBV9	.	TRBJ1-4	TGTGCCAGCAGCGCTGCACCGACGGACTATGTCGAAAAACTGTTTTTT	CASSAAPTDYVEKLFF